The rows below give T cell receptor beta chains drawn from one sample of a study of beta chain features in type 1 diabetes. The table came from immunoSEQ multiplex PCR; TCRdb's copy has only in-frame clones and leaves some out. This table holds a few hundred thousand clones, approximately 13% found once. The sequencing sample was made of naive CD4+ T cells from blood. Receptors were obtained from a woman aged 18-29 years with type 1 diabetes. CDR3s include the opening cysteine and the closing phenylalanine or tryptophan. D genes are given only for firm matches. Clone sizes are given selectively: once, few, many, or a class where the clone is expanded.

J,V,size,D,DNA,CDR3
TRBJ1-1,TRBV19,-,-,TGTGCCAGTAGCCGTTACTCACAGGGGAACACTGAAGCTTTCTTT,CASSRYSQGNTEAFF
TRBJ1-1,TRBV9,-,-,TGTGCCAGCAGCGTAGTAGATAACACTGAAGCTTTCTTT,CASSVVDNTEAFF
TRBJ2-3,TRBV29-1,few,TRBD2,TGCAGCGTTGTGTTCCGGGGGGGCACAGATACGCAGTATTTT,CSVVFRGGTDTQYF
TRBJ2-3,TRBV7-9,many,-,TGTGCCAGCAGCCAGAAAACAGATACGCAGTATTTT,CASSQKTDTQYF
TRBJ1-1,TRBV5-6,-,-,TGTGCCAGCAGCTTGTACAGGAACACTGAAGCTTTCTTT,CASSLYRNTEAFF
TRBJ2-1,TRBV7-9,-,TRBD2,TGTGCCAGCAGTCTGAATGGACTAGCGGGAGTTGAGCAGTTCTTC,CASSLNGLAGVEQFF
TRBJ2-2,TRBV5-1,-,-,TGCGCCAGCTGGATGGGCCCGAACACCGGGGAGCTGTTTTTT,CASWMGPNTGELFF
TRBJ2-7,TRBV15,-,TRBD1,TGTGCCACCAGCAGATCGACAGGGCTCGAGCAGTACTTC,CATSRSTGLEQYF
TRBJ2-5,TRBV7-9,few,-,TGTGCCAGCAGACATACAGGCATCGAGACCCAGTACTTC,CASRHTGIETQYF
TRBJ1-5,TRBV29-1,-,TRBD1,TGCAGCGTACGACAGGGCGATCAGCCCCAGCATTTT,CSVRQGDQPQHF
TRBJ1-5,TRBV9,few,-,TGTGCCAGCAGCGTAGATGACTACTTGGATCAGCCCCAGCATTTT,CASSVDDYLDQPQHF
TRBJ2-1,TRBV30,many,-,TGTGCCTGGAGCGGGATTTATGAGCAGTTCTTC,CAWSGIYEQFF
TRBJ2-3,TRBV5-1,-,TRBD1,TGCGCCAGCAGCTTATACACAGGGGGTGATACGCAGTATTTT,CASSLYTGGDTQYF
TRBJ2-1,TRBV5-1,few,TRBD1,TGCGCCAGCAGCTGGACAGGGGCGCCATTCGATGTTGAGCAGTTCTTC,CASSWTGAPFDVEQFF
TRBJ2-3,TRBV29-1,-,TRBD2,TGCAGCGTTGATAGCGGGAGCACAGATACGCAGTATTTT,CSVDSGSTDTQYF
TRBJ1-1,TRBV29-1,-,TRBD1,TGCAGCGCCCGGACAGGGCCGAACACTGAAGCTTTCTTT,CSARTGPNTEAFF
TRBJ2-1,TRBV5-1,few,TRBD2,TGCGCCAGCAGCTTGGCCTGGCCTAGCGGTTCCTACAATGAGCAGTTCTTC,CASSLAWPSGSYNEQFF
TRBJ2-5,TRBV2,-,-,TGTGCCAGCAGTGAGACGGGAGTTATAGAAGAGACCCAGTACTTC,CASSETGVIEETQYF
TRBJ1-5,TRBV19,few,-,TGTGCCAGCATGGGGCTCGATTATAGCAATCAGCCCCAGCATTTT,CASMGLDYSNQPQHF
TRBJ1-2,TRBV4-1,-,-,TGCGCCAGCAGCCAAGAGGTGACAAATGGCTACACCTTC,CASSQEVTNGYTF
TRBJ1-5,TRBV30,-,-,TGTGCCTGGTCAACAGGGTCTCAGCCCCAGCATTTT,CAWSTGSQPQHF
TRBJ1-1,TRBV6-1,-,-,TGTGCCAGCAGTGAATTTTTGGACAGTGAAGCTTTCTTT,CASSEFLDSEAFF
TRBJ1-1,TRBV4-1,-,TRBD1,TGCGCCAGCAGCCAGAGGGACAGTGCTTTCTTT,CASSQRDSAFF
TRBJ2-1,TRBV5-4,few,-,TGTGCCAGCAGCTTGGATCCGCAGGGTTACAATGAGCAGTTCTTC,CASSLDPQGYNEQFF
TRBJ2-7,TRBV5-1,few,-,TGCGCCAGCAGCTCGCTTAGAGAGAACGAGCAGTACTTC,CASSSLRENEQYF
TRBJ2-1,TRBV5-1,-,TRBD2,TGCGCCAGCAGCCAGTTGCCGGGAGGGCAAAATGAGCAGTTCTTC,CASSQLPGGQNEQFF
TRBJ2-6,TRBV27,-,-,TGTGCCAGCAGCAAACCGCCAGGGGTAGGTGGGGCCAACGTCCTGACTTTC,CASSKPPGVGGANVLTF
TRBJ2-3,TRBV5-1,few,TRBD2,TGCGCCAGCAGCCAGAGCGGGAGCAGCTCAGATACGCAGTATTTT,CASSQSGSSSDTQYF
TRBJ1-1,TRBV20-1,-,TRBD1,TGCAGCAGGGGGAGGAACACTGAAGCTTTCTTT,CSRGRNTEAFF
TRBJ2-1,TRBV7-2,few,TRBD2,TGTGCCAGCAGCCGCGGAGCGGGAGGGTCCTACAATGAGCAGTTCTTC,CASSRGAGGSYNEQFF
TRBJ1-3,TRBV7-9,-,-,TGTGCCAGCAGCTTCGAGGGAAACACCATATATTTT,CASSFEGNTIYF
TRBJ2-3,TRBV19,few,-,TGTGCCAGTAGGAGCAGGTACACAGATACGCAGTATTTT,CASRSRYTDTQYF
TRBJ1-2,TRBV25-1,-,TRBD1,TGTGCCAGCAGTGAATATACAGACAGGGGCTTTGGCTACACCTTC,CASSEYTDRGFGYTF
TRBJ2-5,TRBV7-9,-,-,TGTGCCAGCAGCTCTACTGTGTACCAAGAGACCCAGTACTTC,CASSSTVYQETQYF
TRBJ2-2,TRBV30,-,-,TGTGCCTGGAGTGTACAAGGGGTCGGGGAGCTGTTTTTT,CAWSVQGVGELFF
TRBJ2-7,TRBV5-4,few,-,TGTGCCAGCAGCCGGGTGAGCGGGTCGACCTACGAGCAGTACTTC,CASSRVSGSTYEQYF
TRBJ2-7,TRBV28,-,-,TGTGCCAGCAGTTTTCAAGTAGGGGTACCCGAGCAGTACTTC,CASSFQVGVPEQYF
TRBJ2-1,TRBV5-6,-,TRBD1,TGTGCCAGCAGCTTGGCTGACAGGGCGAAGCAGTTCTTC,CASSLADRAKQFF
TRBJ2-5,TRBV5-1,-,-,TGCGCCAGCAGCTTGGGGAAGTCGGCGGGAAGGGGCCAAGAGACCCAGTACTTC,CASSLGKSAGRGQETQYF
TRBJ2-7,TRBV7-6,-,TRBD2,TGTGCCAGCAGCTTAGGGGGTAGCGGGGCCTACGAGCAGTACTTC,CASSLGGSGAYEQYF
TRBJ2-3,TRBV4-3,few,-,TGCGCCAGCAGCCAAGAGGCCCCCAGGGGCGGGAGAACGGATACGCAGTATTTT,CASSQEAPRGGRTDTQYF